Below are 8 T cell receptor beta chains sequenced from a single sample in a study of T cells in narcolepsy. Data came from immunoSEQ multiplex PCR; TCRdb stores just in-frame clones and leaves some out. The data contain 20,000 to 30,000 clones, just over 60% of them singletons. Input material: memory (CD45RA-) CD4+ T cells from blood. These TCRs come from a human donor in good health.

The chain recombines TRBV7-3 with TRBJ2-7; 7 bases line up with TRBD1. With 4 bases clipped from V and 6 bases from J, the junction kept 6 bases outside the gene matches. Germline CDR1 and CDR2: SGHTA and FQGTGA. The CDR3 contains 13 residues. The CDR3 spells CASSSTGDGEQYF. In DNA form, the CDR3 reads TGTGCCAGCAGCTCAACAGGGGATGGCGAGCAGTACTTC.

The chain is built from TRBV9 and TRBJ2-2, with 12 bases that match TRBD2. CDR1 is SGDLS, CDR2 YYNGEE, per germline. J gave up 4 bases and V 1 base, and 5 bases lay outside the gene matches. This CDR3 has 17 amino acids. The DNA for the CDR3 is TGTGCCAGCAGCGTAAAGCCTAGCGGGAGGGCCACCGGGGAGCTGTTTTTT. Its translation: CASSVKPSGRATGELFF.

The gene calls are TRBV6-6 and TRBJ1-2; D remains ambiguous. Between the trimmed V and J ends, which lost 4 bases and 7 bases, there was a span of 16 bases. The CDR3 totals 14 residues. Germline CDR1 is MNHNY and CDR2 is SVGAGI (reference sequence). The CDR3 nucleotides are TGTGCCAGCAGTTCTCGCGGAGCCCCGAGTGGCTACACCTTC. Encoded protein: CASSSRGAPSGYTF.

The chain uses TRBV7-2 and TRBJ1-5; no firm D call. The CDR3 has 18 amino acids. V was trimmed by 4 bases and J by 7 bases, leaving 26 bases between them. Germline CDR1 reads SGHTA; CDR2 reads FQGNSA. The CDR3 bases are TGTGCCAGCAGCTCAACAAGGAAGGGTCTAGGGAGAGGCCAGCCCCAGCATTTT. Its translation is CASSSTRKGLGRGQPQHF.

This clone has a handful of counts. This chain uses TRBV5-5 with TRBJ2-5; D remains ambiguous. Trimming pared 1 base from V and 5 bases from J, leaving 6 bases between. This CDR3 has 12 amino acids. CDR1 is SGHKS, CDR2 YYEKEE, per germline (reference sequence). CDR3 in DNA: TGTGCCAGCAGCTTGCTGCCGGAGACCCAGTACTTC. It is translated as CASSLLPETQYF.

CDR3 residues: CASSQPWSNTEAFF. The DNA for the CDR3 is TGTGCCAGCAGTCAGCCATGGTCGAACACTGAAGCTTTCTTT. The rearrangement joins TRBV7-9 to TRBJ1-1; D unresolved. V gave up 6 bases and J gave up 1 base, with 12 bases separating them. This CDR3 region has 14 residues. In germline, CDR1 is SEHNR, CDR2 FQNEAQ (reference sequence).

V is TRBV29-1 and J is TRBJ2-2; D call uncertain. CDR3 length: 12 amino acids. Trimming shortened V by 1 base and J by 6 bases, and 6 bases separated the two germline ends. Germline CDR1 SQVTM, CDR2 ANQGSEA. The CDR3 here is CSVEVTAGELFF. In DNA, the CDR3 is TGCAGCGTTGAAGTGACGGCCGGGGAGCTGTTTTTT.

About this clone itself: Other nucleotide sequences from this sample produce the same CDR3. This chain links TRBV29-1 with TRBJ2-7, with D possibly called TRBD1 or TRBD2 (5 bases each). Deletions cut 6 bases from V and 2 bases from J, with 11 bases between. CDR3 length equals 12 residues. Germline V lookup: CDR1 SQVTM, CDR2 ANQGSEA. CDR3 sequence: CSVAEGPYEQYF. Here the CDR3 DNA reads TGCAGCGTGGCAGAGGGACCCTACGAGCAGTACTTC.